The 15 T cell receptor beta chains below come from one sample, sequenced in a study of blood T cell repertoires in COVID-19 (TCRdb year 2020). The library relied on the immunoSEQ multiplex PCR assay. TCRdb obtained this table from immuneACCESS and retained in-frame rearrangements with V and J assigned. These tables miss some clones; where compared with another copy, unresolved V genes account for less than half of the shortfall, and the remainder is unexplained. In this sample the table shows under 250,000 clones, 86% of which occur a single time. The ten largest clones represent 1.6% of the sample. Sequencing was performed on peripheral blood. The source of these receptors is a woman aged 60-75 years who had recovered from COVID-19.

This rearrangement joins TRBV5-1 to TRBJ2-1, with D maybe TRBD2 (6 bases). The V gene lost 0 bases and the J gene lost 6 bases, with 10 bases spanning the gap. Germline values: CDR1 SGHRS, CDR2 YFSETQ. This CDR3 is 14 amino acids long. Here the CDR3 reads CASSLDGGGNEQFF. Written as DNA, the CDR3 is TGCGCCAGCAGCTTGGATGGGGGAGGCAATGAGCAGTTCTTC.

This sequence joins TRBV7-3 and TRBJ1-1; no firm D call. Germline-derived CDR1 and CDR2 are SGHTA and FQGTGA. V was trimmed by 2 bases and J by 5 bases, leaving 12 bases between them. This CDR3 spans 14 amino acids. CDR3 bases: TGTGCCAGCAGCTTAGCGGGGTCGGGGACTGAAGCTTTCTTT. Translation gives CASSLAGSGTEAFF.

The V gene is TRBV5-1, the J gene TRBJ2-2; D gene uncertain. CDR3 length: 14 amino acids. With 4 bases removed from V and 3 bases from J, the gap between germline ends came to 10 bases. Germline-derived CDR1 and CDR2 are SGHRS and YFSETQ. The CDR3, as DNA: TGCGCCAGCAGCCCAAGTGCGGACACCGGGGAGCTGTTTTTT. Translating gives CASSPSADTGELFF.

The chain carries TRBV7-2 and TRBJ2-5; perhaps TRBD2 as D (5 bases). Germline CDR1 and CDR2: SGHTA and FQGNSA. CDR3 size: 15 residues. V lost 6 bases to trimming and J lost 5 bases, with 19 bases between them. The CDR3 here is CASRPPGLLEETQYF. As DNA, the CDR3 is TGTGCCAGCAGACCCCCCGGACTGTTGGAGGAGACCCAGTACTTC.

This rearrangement joins TRBV28 to TRBJ2-5, with 7 bases fitting TRBD1. The V and J ends lost 6 bases and 3 bases, in that order; junction bases with no gene match: 4. The CDR3 consists of 13 residues. Germline values: CDR1 MDHEN, CDR2 SYDVKM. In nucleotides, the CDR3 is TGTGCCAGCAGCTCCGGACAGGAAGAGACCCAGTACTTC. Amino acid sequence: CASSSGQEETQYF. Full variable domain (outside the CDR3, taken from reference TRBV28 and TRBJ2-5): DVKVTQSSRYLVKRTGEKVFLECVQDMDHENMFWYRQDPGLGLRLIYFSYDVKMKEKGDIPEGYSVSREKKERFSLILESASTNQTSMYLCASSSGQEETQYFGPGTRLLVL.

The chain carries TRBV7-3 and TRBJ1-6; no reliable D call. The length of the CDR3 is 15 residues. Trimming removed 2 bases from V and 8 bases from J, with 13 bases in between. Germline CDR1 reads SGHTA; CDR2 reads FQGTGA. The chain's CDR3 is CASSLGLGADSPLHF. The CDR3 DNA sequence: TGTGCCAGCAGCTTAGGGTTAGGAGCAGATTCACCCCTCCACTTT.

The chain joins TRBV10-3 to TRBJ1-4, with D perhaps TRBD1 (5 bases). The CDR3 is 15 residues long. Trimming cost V 2 bases and J 10 bases, with 17 bases left between them. The germline V gene encodes CDR1 ENHRY and CDR2 SYGVKD. CDR3 amino acids: CAISEGGAGTRKLFF. CDR3 coding DNA: TGTGCCATCAGTGAGGGTGGGGCAGGGACTCGAAAACTGTTTTTT.

This chain uses TRBV19 with TRBJ2-2; perhaps TRBD2 as D (6 bases). V shed 6 bases and J shed 6 bases, with 26 bases lying between them. Looked up from germline, CDR1 is LNHDA and CDR2 is SQIVND (reference sequence). CDR3 size: 18 residues. The CDR3 sequence: CASSLLGSHGSPPGELFF. For the CDR3, the DNA is TGTGCCAGTAGCCTTTTGGGGAGCCACGGGAGTCCCCCCGGGGAGCTGTTTTTT.

This chain links TRBV29-1 with TRBJ2-2; TRBD1 aligns across 8 bases. From germline, CDR1 is SQVTM and CDR2 ANQGSEA. Trimming cost V 7 bases and J 3 bases; bases outside gene matches: 4. The CDR3 sequence is 13 residues long. CDR3 sequence (DNA): TGCAGCGGAGGACAGGGTGACACCGGGGAGCTGTTTTTT. Translating it yields CSGGQGDTGELFF.

The chain couples TRBV4-1 to TRBJ2-7; 7 nucleotides align to TRBD1. The CDR3 has 13 residues. V lost 5 bases, J lost 7 bases, and 8 bases stayed unmatched. Germline V CDR1 and CDR2: MGHRA, YSYEKL. This chain's CDR3 is CASSETTGTEQYF. The CDR3 DNA is TGCGCCAGCAGCGAAACGACAGGGACGGAGCAGTACTTC.

V usage is TRBV2 and J usage is TRBJ1-5; 7 bases map to TRBD1. V was pared by 6 bases and J by 2 bases, with 4 bases of the junction left unmatched. This CDR3 contains 14 residues. Germline V CDR1 and CDR2: SNHLY, FYNNEI. The CDR3 sequence is CASSRDSGNQPQHF. In DNA form, the CDR3 reads TGTGCCAGCAGCCGGGACAGTGGCAATCAGCCCCAGCATTTT.

J is TRBJ1-2 and V is TRBV9, with D possibly matching TRBD1 (6 bases). In germline, CDR1 is SGDLS, CDR2 YYNGEE. The germline V and J ends were trimmed by 0 bases and 6 bases, with 12 bases remaining between them. The CDR3 length is 14 residues. The chain's CDR3 is CASSVVGQIHGYTF. The CDR3 DNA reads as TGTGCCAGCAGCGTAGTAGGACAGATCCATGGCTACACCTTC.

V gene TRBV15 combines with J gene TRBJ1-1; 7 bases are shared with TRBD1. V trimming: 0 bases; J trimming: 6 bases; junction bases outside the gene matches: 7. Germline CDR1 reads LNHNV; CDR2 reads YYDKDF (reference sequence). The CDR3 covers 15 residues. The CDR3 region has the DNA TGTGCCACCAGCAGAGATTGGGACAGAGGATCTGAAGCTTTCTTT. Protein product: CATSRDWDRGSEAFF.

The V call is TRBV6-5, the J call TRBJ1-5; D remains unclear. The CDR3 extends over 15 amino acids. V lost 7 bases and J 3 bases, leaving 16 bases between the germline ends. The germline V gene encodes CDR1 MNHEY and CDR2 SVGAGI. Here the CDR3 reads CASKWASNNNQPQHF. DNA of the CDR3: TGTGCCAGCAAATGGGCGAGCAACAACAATCAGCCCCAGCATTTT.

The rearrangement joins TRBV7-3 to TRBJ1-6; 7 bases agree with TRBD1. CDR1 is SGHTA and CDR2 is FQGTGA in the germline V gene. This CDR3 is built from 16 residues. With V trimmed by 4 bases and J by 4 bases, 7 bases remained unmatched. CDR3 amino acids: CASSSGQAAYNSPLHF. DNA of the CDR3: TGTGCCAGCAGCTCAGGACAGGCTGCATATAATTCACCCCTCCACTTT.